The T cell receptor beta chain under discussion was sequenced for a study of human T cells and chemical hapten exposure. The overall study: Enrolled patients were predominantly female and had alopecia areata, totalis or universalis.

MiXCR, applied by TCRdb to the RACE reads, yields one record per CDR3 protein. The profile covers 70,000 to 90,000 distinct CDR3 sequences, with around 9.3% appearing a single time and around 5% taken by the ten largest. Time point given: patch test 2, 6 weeks after DPC sensitization. Indicated treatment: therapeutic diphenylcyclopropenone sensitization with weekly scalp DPC. Notes on the study in general: Significantly more large CDR3 similarity clusters were formed by expanded TCRs than by controls. The number of TCRs over 1 in 1000 frequency stayed unchanged after DPC.

The CDR3 totals 16 residues. Germline V gives CDR1 MDHEN, CDR2 SYDVKM. Points on this clonotype: The antigen remains unidentified. A much more abundant neighbour one base away suggests this may be a read error.

This clonotype originated in a woman between 45 and 60 years old with alopecia areata. Some clones in this sample may be carry-over from other donors' samples. V and J are TRBV28 and TRBJ2-3, with D perhaps matching TRBD1 or TRBD2 (5 bases each). Sequencing used whole blood, obtained in connection with sensitization to the hapten diphenylcyclopropenone (DPC). CDR3 in DNA: TGTGCCAGCAGTAGCCGCAGCACGGGACGCACAGATACGCCGTATTTT. Encoded protein: CASSSRSTGRTDTPYF.